This record looks at one T cell receptor (beta chain) sequence and its context. This clonotype came up many times. The antigen it recognizes is unknown. Base qualities are not recorded, but no much larger clone differs from it by a single base. These data come from a study of T-cell reconstitution after alpha-beta-depleted transplantation in children (dated by TCRdb to the mid-2010s). About the study as a whole: Using TCR repertoire profiling, the study followed T-cell immune reconstitution in a quantitative way in children after TCRalphabeta/CD19-depleted allogeneic hematopoietic cell transplantation.

Receptor libraries were prepared by PCR. The listed sequencing device is Illumina HiSeq 2500. To normalize quantification of the TCRbeta repertoire, the TCR libraries were built with molecular barcoding that relied on unique molecular identifiers. Using fastp trimming at Q25 and MiXCR clonotype assembly, TCRdb reanalyzed the public sequencing data and kept in-frame beta chains. Rows with a matching CDR3 protein are joined into one entry that keeps the most common DNA and genes. This sample has a few hundred thousand distinct CDR3 sequences in its table, and around 10% of those were observed once. The ten most abundant clones make up approximately 6.6% of the sample. Its CDR3 holds 17 amino acids, cysteine through phenylalanine. The entry retains the CDR3 DNA only, 51 bases that are in frame from base 1. CDR1 and CDR2 were assigned from the germline V gene as SGHRS and YFSETQ. V is reduced by 3 bases and J by 0 bases, leaving a spacing of 15 bases between them.

The TCR was taken from a human donor who donated a stem cell graft to a child with acute lymphoblastic leukemia. The material was PBMCs from the stem cell graft donor, obtained from the stem cell graft. The chain is encoded by TRBV5-1 joined to TRBJ2-2; perhaps TRBD1 is the D gene, with 6 bases matching. The DNA sequence is given as TGCGCCAGCAGCTCCGGACAGCGCGAATCGAACACCGGGGAGCTGTTTTTT. It codes for CASSSGQRESNTGELFF. The full variable domain, completed from the reference TRBV5-1 and TRBJ2-2 proteins outside the CDR3, reads KAGVTQTPRYLIKTRGQQVTLSCSPISGHRSVSWYQQTPGQGLQFLFEYFSETQRNKGNFPGRFSGRQFSNSRSEMNVSTLELGDSALYLCASSSGQRESNTGELFFGEGSRLTVL.